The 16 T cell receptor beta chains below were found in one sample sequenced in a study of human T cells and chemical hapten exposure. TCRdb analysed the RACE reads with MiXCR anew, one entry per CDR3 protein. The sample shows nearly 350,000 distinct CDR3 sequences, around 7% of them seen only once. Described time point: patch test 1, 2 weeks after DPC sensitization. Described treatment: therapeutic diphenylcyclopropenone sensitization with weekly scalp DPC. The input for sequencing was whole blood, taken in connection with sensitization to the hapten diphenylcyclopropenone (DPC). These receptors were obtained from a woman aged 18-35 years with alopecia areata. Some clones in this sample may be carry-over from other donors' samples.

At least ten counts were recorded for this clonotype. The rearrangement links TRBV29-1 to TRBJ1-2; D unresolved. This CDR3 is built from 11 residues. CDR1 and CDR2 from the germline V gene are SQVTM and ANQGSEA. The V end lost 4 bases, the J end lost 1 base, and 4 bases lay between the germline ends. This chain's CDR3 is CSVGGNYGYTF. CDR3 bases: TGCAGCGTTGGTGGTAACTATGGCTACACCTTC. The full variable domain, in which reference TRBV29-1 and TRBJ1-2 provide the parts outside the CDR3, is SAVISQKPSRDICQRGTSLTIQCQVDSQVTMMFWYRQQPGQSLTLIATANQGSEATYESGFVIDKFPISRPNLTFSTLTVSNMSPEDSSIYLCSVGGNYGYTFGSGTRLTVV.

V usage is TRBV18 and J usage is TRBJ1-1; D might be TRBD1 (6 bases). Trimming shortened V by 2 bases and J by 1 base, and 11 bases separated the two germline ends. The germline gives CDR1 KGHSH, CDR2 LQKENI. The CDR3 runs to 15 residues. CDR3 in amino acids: CASSPGGPQNTEAFF. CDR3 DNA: TGTGCCAGCTCACCAGGGGGGCCCCAGAACACTGAAGCTTTCTTT.

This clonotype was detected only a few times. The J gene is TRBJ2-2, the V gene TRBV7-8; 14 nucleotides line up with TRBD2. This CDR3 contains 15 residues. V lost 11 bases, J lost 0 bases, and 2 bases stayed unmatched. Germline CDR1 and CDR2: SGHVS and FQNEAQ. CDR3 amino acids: CAVTSGGANTGELFF. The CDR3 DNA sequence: TGTGCCGTGACTAGCGGGGGGGCGAACACCGGGGAGCTGTTTTTT.

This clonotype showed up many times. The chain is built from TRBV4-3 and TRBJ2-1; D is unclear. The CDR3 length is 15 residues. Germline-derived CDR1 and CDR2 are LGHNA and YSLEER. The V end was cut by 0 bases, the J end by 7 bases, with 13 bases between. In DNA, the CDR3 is TGCGCCAGCAGCCAAGATAGTGGGCCCCAGAATGAGCAGTTCTTC. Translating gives CASSQDSGPQNEQFF.

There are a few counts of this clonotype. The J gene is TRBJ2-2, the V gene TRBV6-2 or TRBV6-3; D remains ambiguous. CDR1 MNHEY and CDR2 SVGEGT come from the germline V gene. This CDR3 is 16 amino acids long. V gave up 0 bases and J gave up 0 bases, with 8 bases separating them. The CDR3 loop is CASSYSKRSNTGELFF. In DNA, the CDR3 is TGTGCCAGCAGTTACTCGAAAAGGTCGAACACCGGGGAGCTGTTTTTT.

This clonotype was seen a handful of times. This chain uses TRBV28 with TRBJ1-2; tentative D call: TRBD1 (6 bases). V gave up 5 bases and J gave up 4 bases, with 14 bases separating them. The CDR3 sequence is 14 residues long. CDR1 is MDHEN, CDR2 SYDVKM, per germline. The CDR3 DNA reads TGTGCCAGCAGTCCCCAGGGGATTCTCTATGGCTACACCTTC. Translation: CASSPQGILYGYTF.

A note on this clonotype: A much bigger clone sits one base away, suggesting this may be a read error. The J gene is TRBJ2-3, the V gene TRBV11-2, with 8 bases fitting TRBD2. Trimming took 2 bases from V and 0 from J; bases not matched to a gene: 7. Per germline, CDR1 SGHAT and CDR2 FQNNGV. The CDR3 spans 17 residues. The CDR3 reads CASSLFASGWSTDTQYF. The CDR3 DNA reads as TGTGCCAGCAGCTTATTCGCTAGCGGGTGGAGCACAGATACGCAGTATTTT.

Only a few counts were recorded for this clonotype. This CDR3 is CASSQEPAPMNTEAFF. DNA of the CDR3: TGCGCCAGCAGCCAAGAACCAGCTCCTATGAACACTGAAGCTTTCTTT. The chain recombines TRBV4-3 with TRBJ1-1; D is unresolved. CDR3 length equals 16 residues. Trimming cost V 0 bases and J 0 bases, with 11 bases left between them. Germline CDR1 reads LGHNA; CDR2 reads YSLEER.

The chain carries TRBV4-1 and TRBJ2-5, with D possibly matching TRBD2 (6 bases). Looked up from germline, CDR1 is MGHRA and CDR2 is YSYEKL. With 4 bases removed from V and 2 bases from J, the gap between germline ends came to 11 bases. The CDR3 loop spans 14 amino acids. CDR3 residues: CASSPGLNQETQYF. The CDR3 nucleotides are TGCGCCAGCAGCCCAGGACTAAATCAAGAGACCCAGTACTTC.

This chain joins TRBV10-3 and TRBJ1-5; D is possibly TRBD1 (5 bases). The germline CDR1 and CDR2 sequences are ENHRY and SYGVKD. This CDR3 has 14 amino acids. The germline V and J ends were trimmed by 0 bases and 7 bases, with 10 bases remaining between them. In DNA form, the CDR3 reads TGTGCCATCAGTGAGTCCTGGGGGAACCAGCCCCAGCATTTT. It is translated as CAISESWGNQPQHF.

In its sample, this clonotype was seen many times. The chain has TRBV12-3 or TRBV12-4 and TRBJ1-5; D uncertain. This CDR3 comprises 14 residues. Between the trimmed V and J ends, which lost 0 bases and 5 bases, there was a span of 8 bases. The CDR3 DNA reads TGTGCCAGCAGTTTAGCCCACCTCGATCAGCCCCAGCATTTT. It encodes CASSLAHLDQPQHF.

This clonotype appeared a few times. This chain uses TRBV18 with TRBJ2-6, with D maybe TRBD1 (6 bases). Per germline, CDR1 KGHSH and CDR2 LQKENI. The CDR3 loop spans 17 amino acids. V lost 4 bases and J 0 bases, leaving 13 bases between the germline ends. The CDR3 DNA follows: TGTGCCAGCTCACGGGGACAAATATCCTCTGGGGCCAACGTCCTGACTTTC. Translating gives CASSRGQISSGANVLTF.

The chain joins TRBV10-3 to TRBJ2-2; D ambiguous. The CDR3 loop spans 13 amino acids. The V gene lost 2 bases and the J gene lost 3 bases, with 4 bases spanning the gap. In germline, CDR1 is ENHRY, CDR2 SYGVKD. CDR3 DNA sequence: TGTGCCATCAGTGAGGAGGACACCGGGGAGCTGTTTTTT. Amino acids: CAISEEDTGELFF.

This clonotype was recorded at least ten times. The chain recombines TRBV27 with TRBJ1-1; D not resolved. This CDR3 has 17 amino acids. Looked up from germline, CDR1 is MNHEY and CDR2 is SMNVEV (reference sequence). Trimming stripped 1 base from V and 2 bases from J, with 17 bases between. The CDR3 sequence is CASSLWVIRRVNTEAFF. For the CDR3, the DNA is TGTGCCAGCAGTTTATGGGTGATTAGGCGGGTCAACACTGAAGCTTTCTTT.

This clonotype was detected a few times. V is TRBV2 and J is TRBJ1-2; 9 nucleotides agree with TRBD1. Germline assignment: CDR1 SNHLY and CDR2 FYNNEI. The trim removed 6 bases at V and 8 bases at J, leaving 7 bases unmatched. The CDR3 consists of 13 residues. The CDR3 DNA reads TGTGCCAGCAGCGGGGACAGGGCGAAAGGCTACACCTTC. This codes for CASSGDRAKGYTF. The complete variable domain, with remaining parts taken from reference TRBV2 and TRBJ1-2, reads EPEVTQTPSHQVTQMGQEVILRCVPISNHLYFYWYRQILGQKVEFLVSFYNNEISEKSEIFDDQFSVERPDGSNFTLKIRSTKLEDSAMYFCASSGDRAKGYTFGSGTRLTVV.

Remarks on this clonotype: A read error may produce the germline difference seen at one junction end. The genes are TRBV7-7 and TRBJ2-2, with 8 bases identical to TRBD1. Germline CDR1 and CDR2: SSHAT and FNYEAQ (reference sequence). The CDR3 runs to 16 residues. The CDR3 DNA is TGTGCTAGCAGCCCTGTCGGACAGGGAAAGGGCGGGGAGCTGTTTTTT. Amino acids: CASSPVGQGKGGELFF.